This TCR beta chain was observed in a study of spatial heterogeneity in lung cancer (dated by TCRdb to the late 2010s). Regarding the study in general: Beta-chain transcripts were consistently detected in greater numbers than alpha-chain transcripts, which likely reflects a higher abundance of beta-chain transcripts. In the raw uncorrected reads, each unique combination of TCR and UMI appeared more than ten times on average. In non-small cell lung cancer, the study quantitatively compared TCR alpha and beta repertoires across several tumor regions, matched nontumor lung, and blood. The study linked features of the TCR repertoire to counts of nonsynonymous mutations, which were determined by whole-exome sequencing of tumor tissue. Both alpha and beta chains were TCR-sequenced in samples taken at surgery, namely 220 tumor regions, more than 62 matched nontumor lung samples and approximately 58 PBMC samples. Findings and caveats that apply to the study as a whole: Confirming at a functional level the hypothesis that regional TCRs recognize regional mutations was considered to require additional single-cell paired TCR alpha and beta sequencing. Ubiquitous expanded tumor TCRs were detected in blood more often at tumor resection than at routine follow-up.

A few counts support this clonotype. Its antigen is still unknown. Per-nucleotide qualities are absent, and no much larger clonotype sits a single base away. Trimming costs V 2 bases and J 1 base, and their ends lie 26 bases apart. Inclusive of the bounding cysteine and phenylalanine, the CDR3 is 21 residues long. Solely the CDR3 DNA is kept, with 63 bases framed from the first base. The time point label, read with the paper, signifies: sample taken at primary tumor resection. Donors were under 95 patients with early-stage, untreated non-small cell lung cancer from the lung TRACERx cohort. Whole RNA extracted from tumor and nontumor lung tissue, or from cryopreserved PBMC samples, was used for TCR sequencing without cell sorting. A patient was chosen for TCR sequencing only when enough RNA was available from at least two tumor regions. The library came from 5' RACE. These reads were obtained on a NextSeq 500. In the TCR library protocol, a unique molecular identifier was attached to each TCR cDNA molecule so that PCR and sequencing errors could be corrected. Regarding the original processing steps: TCR identification, UMI-based error correction and CDR3 extraction were all carried out with Decombinator tools. Expanded TCRs were defined as those above a frequency of 2 per 1,000, corresponding to the top 1% of the tumor frequency distribution. Each repertoire was subsampled 100 times to 5,000 TCRs, after which Renyi diversity was computed with the R vegan package. CDR3 similarity networks were built from amino acid triplet string-kernel similarity, with CDR3s being connected when pairwise similarity was above 0.82. The public reads were run again by TCRdb, first through fastp at Q25 and then through MiXCR, and only productive beta chains were kept. All rows with the same CDR3 protein become a single entry with the most common DNA and genes. These V and J calls are TCRdb output, not the study's own analysis. Counted in this sample were 9,500 to 12,000 distinct CDR3 sequences; about 6% of them appeared once. The top ten hold approximately 30% of the sample.

The receptor was derived from a male donor with early-stage non-small cell lung cancer. The source was PBMCs, collected at surgery. The chain links TRBV6-7 with TRBJ2-2, with TRBD2 tentatively as D gene (5 bases match). TRBV6-7 is filed as an ORF, its function uncertain. The CDR3 here reads CASSYRSQDLAHTMNTGELFF. Read as DNA, the sequence is TGTGCCAGCAGTTACCGATCGCAAGACCTAGCCCACACGATGAACACCGGGGAGCTGTTTTTT.